The rows below give T cell receptor beta chains drawn from one sample of a study of T cells after yellow fever vaccination. TCRdb analysed the 5' RACE reads with MiXCR anew, one entry per CDR3 protein. This table holds hundreds of thousands of distinct CDR3 sequences, roughly an eighth found once. The sample consisted of PBMCs, taken on the day of the yellow fever booster vaccination. The receptors were gathered from a man in his thirties or forties who received the YFV17D yellow fever vaccine. The CDR3 runs from the conserved cysteine through the conserved F or W. The order of the fields is clone size, D gene, V gene, J gene, CDR3 length, CDR3 protein, CDR3 DNA. D genes are given only for firm matches. Some rows have no size entry. The others give once, few or many, or a class for an expanded clone.

many	NA	TRBV10-3	TRBJ2-3	12	CAISEMEDTQYF	TGTGCCATCAGTGAGATGGAAGATACGCAGTATTTT
NA	NA	TRBV27	TRBJ1-6	13	CASGRAGESPLHF	TGTGCCAGTGGCCGGGCAGGGGAATCACCCCTCCACTTT
NA	TRBD2	TRBV5-4	TRBJ2-4	17	CASSLGPIAGEGNIQYF	TGTGCCAGCAGCTTGGGCCCTATAGCGGGGGAGGGGAACATTCAGTACTTC
few	NA	TRBV5-5	TRBJ2-3	15	CASSLWRSFTDTQYF	TGTGCCAGCAGCTTGTGGCGGTCTTTCACAGATACGCAGTATTTT
few	TRBD1	TRBV19	TRBJ1-1	14	CASRPQGGTDEAFF	TGTGCCAGTAGGCCTCAGGGGGGTACAGACGAAGCTTTCTTT
few	TRBD1	TRBV20-1	TRBJ1-5	15	CSARDLATGDQPQHF	TGCAGTGCTAGAGATCTAGCGACAGGGGATCAGCCCCAGCATTTT
NA	NA	TRBV5-1	TRBJ2-1	13	CASSVSPTIEQFF	TGCGCCAGCAGCGTATCTCCTACTATTGAGCAGTTCTTC
NA	TRBD2	TRBV20-1	TRBJ2-1	14	CSAIREGRYNEQFF	TGCAGTGCTATACGGGAGGGGAGGTACAATGAGCAGTTCTTC
few	TRBD1	TRBV7-2	TRBJ2-5	13	CASSSGGIETQYF	TGTGCCAGCAGCTCAGGGGGAATAGAGACCCAGTACTTC
few	TRBD2	TRBV5-6	TRBJ2-7	15	CASSLVLAGVHEQYF	TGTGCCAGCAGCTTGGTCCTAGCGGGAGTCCACGAGCAGTACTTC
few	TRBD2	TRBV7-9	TRBJ2-1	17	CASSLFPGTRFYNEQFF	TGTGCCAGCAGCTTATTCCCCGGGACTAGATTTTACAATGAGCAGTTCTTC
few	NA	TRBV5-1	TRBJ2-2	14	CASNPGLTTGELFF	TGCGCCAGCAATCCGGGACTCACCACCGGGGAGCTGTTTTTT
few	NA	TRBV12-3/TRBV12-4	TRBJ1-2	13	CASSLQENYGYTF	TGTGCCAGCAGTTTACAGGAAAACTATGGCTACACCTTC
NA	TRBD2	TRBV9	TRBJ2-7	16	CASSPSPSGTAYEQYF	TGTGCCAGCAGCCCCAGTCCCAGCGGGACCGCTTACGAGCAGTACTTC
NA	TRBD2	TRBV7-2	TRBJ2-1	15	CASTAPGTSHNEQFF	TGTGCCAGCACCGCCCCCGGGACTAGTCACAATGAGCAGTTCTTC
few	TRBD2	TRBV5-1	TRBJ2-1	16	CASSLVAGLNYNEQFF	TGCGCCAGCAGCTTGGTAGCGGGCCTGAACTACAATGAGCAGTTCTTC
NA	NA	TRBV6-2/TRBV6-3	TRBJ1-1	12	CASSILTGNAFF	TGTGCCAGCAGCATCTTGACAGGCAACGCTTTCTTT